Listed here are 21 T cell receptor beta chains from one sample, sequenced in a study of regulatory T cells in long-lasting Graves disease. Time point described: persistent/refractory GD, antithyroid drugs over 5 years with positive TRAb. PBMC-extracted RNA yielded the TCR library. Through Arm-PCR of CDR3 regions and iRepertoire HTBI primers, TCR beta libraries were built. Each CDR3 protein is one row after TCRdb ran MiXCR on the multiplex PCR reads. The data hold around 450,000 distinct CDR3 sequences, with under 25% observed a single time. Source: peripheral blood mononuclear cells (PBMCs), taken when the disease was refractory, from a patient treated with antithyroid drugs. These receptors all come from a female donor with Graves disease.

The J gene is TRBJ1-6, the V gene TRBV5-1; 9 bases align to TRBD1. Unmatched junction bases numbered 4, after V lost 5 bases and J lost 1 base. In germline, CDR1 is SGHRS, CDR2 YFSETQ. There are 16 residues in the CDR3. The chain's CDR3 is CASSPGTGSYNSPLHF. For the CDR3, the DNA is TGCGCCAGCAGTCCGGGGACAGGGTCCTATAATTCACCCCTCCACTTT.

The rearrangement uses TRBV11-2 and TRBJ2-7; D possibly corresponds to TRBD2 (5 bases). This CDR3 comprises 10 residues. Germline V gives CDR1 SGHAT, CDR2 FQNNGV. The V gene lost 4 bases and the J gene lost 8 bases, with 6 bases spanning the gap. The CDR3 reads CASSSGKQYF. Written as DNA, the CDR3 is TGTGCCAGCAGCTCGGGAAAGCAGTACTTC.

This clonotype occurred many times. This rearrangement joins TRBV28 to TRBJ2-5; 8 bases agree with TRBD1. There are 15 residues in the CDR3. Germline CDR1 MDHEN, CDR2 SYDVKM. The V and J ends lost 3 bases and 5 bases, in that order; junction bases with no gene match: 8. The CDR3 region has the DNA TGTGCCAGCAGTTTCCAGGGGGCACCCGGGGAGACCCAGTACTTC. Its translation: CASSFQGAPGETQYF.

The chain has TRBV20-1 and TRBJ2-2; 9 bases match TRBD1. Germline V gene lookup returns CDR1 DFQATT and CDR2 SNEGSKA (reference sequence). The V and J ends lost 4 bases and 2 bases, in that order; junction bases with no gene match: 5. The CDR3 extends over 15 amino acids. The CDR3 sequence is CSANPGQGNTGELFF. CDR3 nucleotides: TGCAGTGCTAACCCGGGACAGGGAAACACCGGGGAGCTGTTTTTT.

Many counts were recorded for this clonotype. The rearrangement uses TRBV27 and TRBJ1-1; tentatively, D is TRBD1 (5 bases). Trimming pared 7 bases from V and 3 bases from J, leaving 12 bases between. The CDR3 consists of 13 residues. The germline V gene encodes CDR1 MNHEY and CDR2 SMNVEV (reference sequence). The CDR3 loop is CASKVGGDTEAFF. Here the CDR3 DNA reads TGTGCCAGCAAGGTCGGAGGGGACACTGAAGCTTTCTTT.

In this sample, this clonotype turned up a few times. The J gene is TRBJ1-1, the V gene TRBV20-1; possible D gene TRBD1, 5 bases. V was clipped by 3 bases and J by 0 bases, with 11 bases between them. CDR1 is DFQATT and CDR2 is SNEGSKA in the germline V gene (reference sequence). The CDR3 loop spans 14 amino acids. The CDR3 region is CSASKTALNTEAFF. Here the CDR3 DNA reads TGCAGTGCTAGCAAGACAGCCCTGAACACTGAAGCTTTCTTT.

This chain connects TRBV12-3 or TRBV12-4 to TRBJ2-1, with TRBD2 identical over 7 bases. The CDR3 has 14 amino acids. The ends lost 2 bases at V and 10 bases at J; junction bases unmatched: 8. The CDR3 protein is CASSLWVGGLEQFF. Here the CDR3 DNA reads TGTGCCAGCAGTTTATGGGTGGGAGGGCTGGAGCAGTTCTTC.

The chain carries TRBV9 and TRBJ1-2; 7 nucleotides match TRBD1. V gave up 4 bases and J gave up 4 bases; unmatched junction bases: 4. The length of the CDR3 is 13 residues. Germline CDR1 reads SGDLS; CDR2 reads YYNGEE. The CDR3 DNA reads TGTGCCAGCAGCCCCGGGGACAGCTATGGCTACACCTTC. Its translation is CASSPGDSYGYTF.

This clonotype was seen a few times. This sequence joins TRBV7-9 and TRBJ1-1; D ambiguous. Trimming shortened V by 5 bases and J by 8 bases, and 12 bases separated the two germline ends. This CDR3 has 12 amino acids. Germline V gene lookup returns CDR1 SEHNR and CDR2 FQNEAQ (reference sequence). CDR3 bases: TGTGCCAGCAGCCGCCGTGACTTAGAAGCTTTCTTT. Protein: CASSRRDLEAFF.

This sequence joins TRBV19 and TRBJ1-1; D is ambiguous. CDR1 and CDR2 from the germline V gene are LNHDA and SQIVND (reference sequence). The CDR3 length is 14 residues. Trimming cost V 6 bases and J 0 bases, with 11 bases left between them. The CDR3 sequence: CASRPHSLNTEAFF. The CDR3 bases are TGTGCCAGTAGGCCCCATTCGTTGAACACTGAAGCTTTCTTT. Complete variable domain (other parts from reference TRBV19 and TRBJ1-1): DGGITQSPKYLFRKEGQNVTLSCEQNLNHDAMYWYRQDPGQGLRLIYYSQIVNDFQKGDIAEGYSVSREKKESFPLTVTSAQKNPTAFYLCASRPHSLNTEAFFGQGTRLTVV.

The chain employs TRBV4-1 and TRBJ2-3; 7 bases align to TRBD2. Germline lookup yields CDR1 MGHRA and CDR2 YSYEKL. This CDR3 comprises 14 residues. Trimming cost V 4 bases and J 2 bases; bases outside gene matches: 3. The chain's CDR3 is CASSPSGYTDTQYF. As DNA, the CDR3 is TGCGCCAGCAGCCCTAGCGGTTACACAGATACGCAGTATTTT.

The V gene is TRBV10-3, the J gene TRBJ2-3; 10 nucleotides match TRBD2. The V and J ends lost 6 bases and 5 bases, in that order; junction bases with no gene match: 11. Germline CDR1 ENHRY, CDR2 SYGVKD. The CDR3 extends over 16 amino acids. CDR3 sequence (DNA): TGTGCCATCAGATCCGGGACTAGCGATGGGTTAGATACGCAGTATTTT. This translates into CAIRSGTSDGLDTQYF.

The rearrangement links TRBV30 to TRBJ2-5; 9 bases are a match to TRBD1. The J segment lost 5 bases and the V segment lost 7 bases, leaving 14 bases of the junction unmatched. The CDR3 is 15 amino acids. Germline-derived CDR1 and CDR2 are GTSNPN and SVGIG (reference sequence). The CDR3 reads CASSQGTGNAETQYF. DNA for the CDR3: TGTGCCTCCTCCCAGGGGACAGGGAATGCGGAGACCCAGTACTTC.

The sample holds a few counts of this clonotype. This may be a read error: a much more frequent sequence differs by one nucleotide. V gene TRBV27 combines with J gene TRBJ1-5; TRBD1 agrees at 7 bases. V shed 8 bases, J shed 0 bases, and the junction held 4 bases outside the gene matches. This CDR3 is 14 amino acids long. Germline CDR1 and CDR2: MNHEY and SMNVEV (reference sequence). CDR3 DNA: TGTGCCAGCGCGACAGGGTATAGCAATCAGCCCCAGCATTTT. This sequence encodes CASATGYSNQPQHF.

In its sample, this clonotype was seen many times. The chain employs TRBV28 and TRBJ1-1; the D is unclear. Trimming cost V 6 bases and J 5 bases, with 16 bases left between them. Germline V gene data show CDR1 as MDHEN and CDR2 as SYDVKM. The length of the CDR3 is 14 residues. In DNA form, the CDR3 reads TGTGCCAGCAGCTTGGAAGGGTGGGGAACTGAAGCTTTCTTT. The encoded protein is CASSLEGWGTEAFF.

This clonotype appeared a few times. The V gene is TRBV12-5, the J gene TRBJ1-3, with 8 bases identical to TRBD1. Germline trimming cut 6 bases from V and 4 bases from J; bases unmatched to any gene: 5. Looked up from germline, CDR1 is LGHNT and CDR2 is FRNRAP. The CDR3 sequence is 14 residues long. Here the CDR3 DNA reads TGTGCTAGTGGGGACAGGGAGACCGGAAACACCATATATTTT. It is translated as CASGDRETGNTIYF.

The chain employs TRBV6-1 and TRBJ2-3; TRBD1 is a possible D gene (6 bases). The CDR3 loop spans 15 amino acids. CDR1 and CDR2 from the germline V gene are MNHNS and SASEGT. V was trimmed by 5 bases and J by 0 bases, leaving 12 bases between them. In DNA, the CDR3 is TGTGCCAGCAGTAAGGCAGGGGATAGCACAGATACGCAGTATTTT. Amino acid sequence: CASSKAGDSTDTQYF.

This clonotype has a count of ten or more. The rearrangement joins TRBV24-1 to TRBJ2-5, with 9 bases that match TRBD1. This CDR3 spans 16 amino acids. J was trimmed by 5 bases and V by 3 bases; bases with no gene match: 9. The germline V gene has CDR1 KGHDR and CDR2 SFDVKD. CDR3 in amino acids: CATSDPRTGVVETQYF. The CDR3 DNA follows: TGTGCCACCAGTGATCCGAGGACAGGGGTTGTCGAGACCCAGTACTTC.

This clonotype has at least ten counts. A read error may produce the germline difference seen at one junction end. This chain uses TRBV28 with TRBJ1-1; D is ambiguous. The CDR3 covers 17 residues. Germline V lookup: CDR1 MDHEN, CDR2 SYDVKM. The CDR3 DNA reads TGTGCCAGCAGTTTAGACCCCGCAAGGGAACTGAATACTGAAGCTTTCTTT. It yields the protein CASSLDPARELNTEAFF.

The chain joins TRBV12-3 or TRBV12-4 to TRBJ2-5, with 12 bases identical to TRBD1. CDR3 length equals 15 residues. V lost 7 bases, J lost 4 bases, and 7 bases stayed unmatched. CDR3 bases: TGTGCCAGCACCACGGGGGACAGGGGGCGAGAGACCCAGTACTTC. It specifies CASTTGDRGRETQYF.

This clonotype was counted between two and nine times. J is TRBJ1-1 and V is TRBV5-8; D possibly corresponds to TRBD1 (5 bases). CDR3 length: 15 amino acids. The germline CDR1 and CDR2 sequences are SGHTS and YDEGEE. The V end lost 0 bases, the J end lost 0 bases, and 9 bases lay between the germline ends. CDR3 residues: CASSLAGTVNTEAFF. Written as DNA, the CDR3 is TGTGCCAGCAGCTTGGCTGGGACGGTGAACACTGAAGCTTTCTTT. The full variable domain, in which reference TRBV5-8 and TRBJ1-1 provide the parts outside the CDR3, is EAGVTQSPTHLIKTRGQQATLRCSPISGHTSVYWYQQALGLGLQFLLWYDEGEERNRGNFPPRFSGRQFPNYSSELNVNALELEDSALYLCASSLAGTVNTEAFFGQGTRLTVV.